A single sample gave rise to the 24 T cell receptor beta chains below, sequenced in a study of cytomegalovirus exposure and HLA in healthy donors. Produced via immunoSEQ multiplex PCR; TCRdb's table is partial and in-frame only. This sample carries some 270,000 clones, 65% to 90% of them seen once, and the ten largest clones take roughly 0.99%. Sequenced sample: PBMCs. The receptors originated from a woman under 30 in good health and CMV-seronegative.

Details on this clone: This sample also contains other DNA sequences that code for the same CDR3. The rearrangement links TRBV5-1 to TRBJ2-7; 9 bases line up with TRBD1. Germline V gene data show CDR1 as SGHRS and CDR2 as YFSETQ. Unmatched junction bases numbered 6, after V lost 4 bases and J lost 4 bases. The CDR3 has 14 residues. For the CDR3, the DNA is TGCGCCAGCAGCCTGGGGACAGGGACTTACGAGCAGTACTTC. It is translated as CASSLGTGTYEQYF.

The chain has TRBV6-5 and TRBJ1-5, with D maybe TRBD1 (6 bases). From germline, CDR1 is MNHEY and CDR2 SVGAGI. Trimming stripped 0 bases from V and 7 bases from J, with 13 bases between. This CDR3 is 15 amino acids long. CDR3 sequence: CASSYSFRGDQPQHF. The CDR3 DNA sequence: TGTGCCAGCAGTTACTCGTTCAGGGGAGACCAGCCCCAGCATTTT.

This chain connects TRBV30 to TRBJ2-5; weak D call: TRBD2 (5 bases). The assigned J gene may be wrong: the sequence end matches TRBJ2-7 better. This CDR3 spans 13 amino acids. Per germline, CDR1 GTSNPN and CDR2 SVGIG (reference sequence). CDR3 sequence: CAWSPGRAYEQYF. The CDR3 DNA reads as TGTGCCTGGAGTCCTGGGAGAGCCTACGAGCAGTACTTC.

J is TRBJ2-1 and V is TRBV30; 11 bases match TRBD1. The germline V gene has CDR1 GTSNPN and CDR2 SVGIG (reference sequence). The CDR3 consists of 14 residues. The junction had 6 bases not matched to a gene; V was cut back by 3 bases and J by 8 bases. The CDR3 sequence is CAWSSGTGGYEQFF. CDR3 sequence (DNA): TGTGCCTGGAGCTCCGGGACAGGGGGTTATGAGCAGTTCTTC.

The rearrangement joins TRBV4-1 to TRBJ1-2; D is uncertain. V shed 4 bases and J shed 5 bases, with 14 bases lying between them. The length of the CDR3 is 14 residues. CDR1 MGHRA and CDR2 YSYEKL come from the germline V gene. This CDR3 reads CASSRREGGYGYTF. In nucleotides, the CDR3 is TGCGCCAGCAGCCGCAGAGAGGGTGGGTATGGCTACACCTTC.

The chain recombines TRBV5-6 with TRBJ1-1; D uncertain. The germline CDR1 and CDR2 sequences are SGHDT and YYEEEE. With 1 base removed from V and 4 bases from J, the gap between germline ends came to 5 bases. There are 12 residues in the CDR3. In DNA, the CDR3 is TGTGCCAGCAGCTTGATAATCACTGAAGCTTTCTTT. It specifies CASSLIITEAFF.

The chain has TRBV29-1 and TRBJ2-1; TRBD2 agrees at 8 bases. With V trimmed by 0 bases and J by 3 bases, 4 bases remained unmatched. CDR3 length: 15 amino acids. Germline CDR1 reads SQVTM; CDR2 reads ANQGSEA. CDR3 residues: CSVEDTREDYNEQFF. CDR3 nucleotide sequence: TGCAGCGTTGAAGATACGCGGGAGGACTACAATGAGCAGTTCTTC.

The CDR3 coding sequence is TGTGCCAGCAGTGCGGGGAGAACCACTGAAGCTTTCTTT. Amino acid sequence: CASSAGRTTEAFF. This chain joins TRBV2 and TRBJ1-1; D gene uncertain. The V and J ends lost 4 bases and 4 bases respectively, with 10 bases between them. CDR3 size: 13 residues. CDR1 SNHLY and CDR2 FYNNEI come from the germline V gene.

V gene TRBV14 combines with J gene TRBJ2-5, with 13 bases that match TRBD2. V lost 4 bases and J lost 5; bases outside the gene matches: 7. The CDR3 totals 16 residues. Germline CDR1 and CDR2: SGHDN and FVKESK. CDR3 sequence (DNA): TGTGCCAGCAGCCCACTAGCGGGGGGGTCTCGGGAGACCCAGTACTTC. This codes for CASSPLAGGSRETQYF.

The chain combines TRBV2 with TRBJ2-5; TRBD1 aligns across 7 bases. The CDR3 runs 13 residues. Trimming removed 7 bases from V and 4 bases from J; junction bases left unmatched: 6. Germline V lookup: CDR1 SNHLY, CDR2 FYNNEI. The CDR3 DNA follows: TGTGCCAGCACAAACGGACAGGTAGAGACCCAGTACTTC. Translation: CASTNGQVETQYF.

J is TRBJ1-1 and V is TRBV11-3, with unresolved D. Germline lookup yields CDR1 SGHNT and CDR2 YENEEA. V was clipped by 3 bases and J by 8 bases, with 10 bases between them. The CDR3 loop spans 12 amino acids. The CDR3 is CASSFDTREAFF. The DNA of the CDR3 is TGTGCCAGCAGCTTCGATACGAGGGAAGCTTTCTTT. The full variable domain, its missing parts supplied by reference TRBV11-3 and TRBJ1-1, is EAGVVQSPRYKIIEKKQPVAFWCNPISGHNTLYWYLQNLGQGPELLIRYENEEAVDDSQLPKDRFSAERLKGVDSTLKIQPAELGDSAVYLCASSFDTREAFFGQGTRLTVV.

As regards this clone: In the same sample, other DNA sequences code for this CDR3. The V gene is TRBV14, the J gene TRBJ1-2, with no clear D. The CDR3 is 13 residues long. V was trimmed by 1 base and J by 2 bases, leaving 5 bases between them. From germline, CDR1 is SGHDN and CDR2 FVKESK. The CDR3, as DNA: TGTGCCAGCAGCCAAGCGGGGAACTATGGCTACACCTTC. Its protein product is CASSQAGNYGYTF.

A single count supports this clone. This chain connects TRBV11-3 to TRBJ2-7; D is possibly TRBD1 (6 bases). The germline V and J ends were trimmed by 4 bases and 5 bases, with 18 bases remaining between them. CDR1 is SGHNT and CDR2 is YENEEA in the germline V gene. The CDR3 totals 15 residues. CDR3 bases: TGTGCCAGCAGCTCCCGGACAGAATCAGGTGACGAGCAGTACTTC. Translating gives CASSSRTESGDEQYF.

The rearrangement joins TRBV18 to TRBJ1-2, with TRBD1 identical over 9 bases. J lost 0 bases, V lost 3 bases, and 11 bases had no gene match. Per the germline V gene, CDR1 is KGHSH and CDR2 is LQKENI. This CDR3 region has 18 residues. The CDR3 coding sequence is TGTGCCAGCTCACCGAACAGGGGGCTGCAGTCTGCTAACTATGGCTACACCTTC. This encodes CASSPNRGLQSANYGYTF.

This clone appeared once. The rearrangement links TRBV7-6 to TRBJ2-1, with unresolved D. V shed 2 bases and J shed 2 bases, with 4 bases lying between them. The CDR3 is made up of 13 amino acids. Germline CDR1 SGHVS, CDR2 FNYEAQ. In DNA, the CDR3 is TGTGCCAGCAGCTTACGGGCCTACAATGAGCAGTTCTTC. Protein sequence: CASSLRAYNEQFF. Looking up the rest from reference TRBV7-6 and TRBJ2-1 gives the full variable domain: GAGVSQSPRYKVTKRGQDVALRCDPISGHVSLYWYRQALGQGPEFLTYFNYEAQQDKSGLPNDRFSAERPEGSISTLTIQRTEQRDSAMYRCASSLRAYNEQFFGPGTRLTVL.

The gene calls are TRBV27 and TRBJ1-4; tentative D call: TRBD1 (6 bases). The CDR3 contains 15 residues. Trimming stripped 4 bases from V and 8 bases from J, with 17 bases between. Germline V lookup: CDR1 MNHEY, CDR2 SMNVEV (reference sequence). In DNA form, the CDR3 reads TGTGCCAGCAGTTCCCTACAGGGCCTGGGAGAAAAACTGTTTTTT. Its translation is CASSSLQGLGEKLFF. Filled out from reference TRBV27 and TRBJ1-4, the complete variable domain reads EAQVTQNPRYLITVTGKKLTVTCSQNMNHEYMSWYRQDPGLGLRQIYYSMNVEVTDKGDVPEGYKVSRKEKRNFPLILESPSPNQTSLYFCASSSLQGLGEKLFFGSGTQLSVL.

The CDR3 loop is CSAIPRGYLAEAFF. The CDR3 DNA reads TGCAGCGCCATACCCAGGGGGTATTTGGCTGAAGCTTTCTTT. This chain joins TRBV29-1 and TRBJ1-1; 7 bases match TRBD1. V was clipped by 7 bases and J by 6 bases; unmatched bases: 14. The germline V gene has CDR1 SQVTM and CDR2 ANQGSEA. The CDR3 is 14 amino acids.

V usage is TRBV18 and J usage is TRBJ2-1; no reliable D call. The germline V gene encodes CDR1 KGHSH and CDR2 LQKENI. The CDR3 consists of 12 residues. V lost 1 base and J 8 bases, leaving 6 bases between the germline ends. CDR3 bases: TGTGCCAGCTCACCACAGGAGCATGAGCAGTTCTTC. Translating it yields CASSPQEHEQFF.

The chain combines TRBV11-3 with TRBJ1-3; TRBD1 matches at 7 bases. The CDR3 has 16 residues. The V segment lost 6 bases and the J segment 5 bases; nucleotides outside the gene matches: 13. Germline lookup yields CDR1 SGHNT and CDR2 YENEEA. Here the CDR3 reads CASSLEGALRRNTIYF. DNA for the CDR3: TGTGCCAGCAGTCTAGAGGGGGCCCTGAGGCGAAACACCATATATTTT.

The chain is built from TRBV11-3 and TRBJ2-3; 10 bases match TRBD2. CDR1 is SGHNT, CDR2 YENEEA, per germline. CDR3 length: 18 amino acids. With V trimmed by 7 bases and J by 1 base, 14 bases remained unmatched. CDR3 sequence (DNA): TGTGCCAGCACCGGAGGGGTAGCGGGAGGAAAGGGCACAGATACGCAGTATTTT. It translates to CASTGGVAGGKGTDTQYF.

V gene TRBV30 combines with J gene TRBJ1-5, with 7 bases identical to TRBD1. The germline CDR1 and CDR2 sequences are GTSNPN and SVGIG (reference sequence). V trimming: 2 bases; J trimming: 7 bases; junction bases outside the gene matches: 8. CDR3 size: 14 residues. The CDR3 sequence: CAWSRRQGWQPQHF. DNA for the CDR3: TGTGCCTGGAGTCGAAGACAGGGTTGGCAGCCCCAGCATTTT.

The CDR3 region is CASFPMENSPLHF. The CDR3 bases are TGTGCCAGCTTCCCTATGGAGAATTCACCCCTCCACTTT. The V call is TRBV6-5, the J call TRBJ1-6; no definite D call. Trimming cost V 8 bases and J 7 bases, with 12 bases left between them. The CDR3 has 13 residues. Germline V CDR1 and CDR2: MNHEY, SVGAGI.

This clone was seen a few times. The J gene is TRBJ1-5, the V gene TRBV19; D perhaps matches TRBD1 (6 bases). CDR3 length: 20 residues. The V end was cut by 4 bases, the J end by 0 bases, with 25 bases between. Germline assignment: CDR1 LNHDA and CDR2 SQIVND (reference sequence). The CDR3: CASSTKPSLTGRYSNQPQHF. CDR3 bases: TGTGCCAGTAGTACGAAGCCCTCTTTGACAGGCCGGTATAGCAATCAGCCCCAGCATTTT.

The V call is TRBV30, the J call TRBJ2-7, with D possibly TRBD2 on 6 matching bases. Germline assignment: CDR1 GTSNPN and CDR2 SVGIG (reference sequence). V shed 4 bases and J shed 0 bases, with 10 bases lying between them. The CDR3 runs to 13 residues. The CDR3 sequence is CAWTRGGSYEQYF. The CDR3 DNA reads TGTGCCTGGACTAGGGGAGGCTCCTACGAGCAGTACTTC.